This record covers a single TCR beta chain. Its target is unknown. V lost 5 bases, J lost 5 bases, and 7 bases stayed unmatched. The CDR3 length is 14 residues. The germline V gene encodes CDR1 KGHSH and CDR2 LQKENI. Primers included in the PCR were 60 Vbeta and 13 Jbeta primers. Sequenced by immunoSEQ multiplex PCR; TCRdb stores in-frame clones only, minus some. This table has 250,000 to 350,000 clones, just over 85% appearing once. The entry originates in a study of cytomegalovirus exposure and HLA in healthy donors. Study observations and caveats: Previous analysis showed most TCR beta V segments were productive about 87% or about 30% of the time.

Sequenced: PBMCs. The source is a man aged 35 to 55 in good health and CMV-seropositive. V gene TRBV18 combines with J gene TRBJ2-7; 9 bases are a match to TRBD1. CDR3 in amino acids: CASSTGTGFDEQYF. The CDR3 DNA follows: TGTGCCAGCTCAACCGGGACAGGGTTTGACGAGCAGTACTTC.